Listed here are 15 T cell receptor beta chains from one sample, sequenced in a study of blood T cell repertoires in COVID-19. Measured with immunoSEQ multiplex PCR; TCRdb has only the in-frame clones, and not every one. The data contain 250,000 or so clones, approximately 85% of them seen just once; the ten biggest clones take up 1.9%. The sample consisted of PBMCs or T cells enriched from blood (not recorded which). The receptor source for this set is a woman between 50 and 59 years old who had recovered from COVID-19.

This chain connects TRBV9 to TRBJ2-7; D possibly corresponds to TRBD1 (6 bases). Germline V CDR1 and CDR2: SGDLS, YYNGEE. This CDR3 spans 15 amino acids. V gave up 1 base and J gave up 4 bases, with 15 bases separating them. The CDR3 DNA reads as TGTGCCAGCAGCGTATTCACCGGGACACTTTACGAGCAGTACTTC. Its protein is CASSVFTGTLYEQYF.

This clone occurred once. The chain recombines TRBV10-3 with TRBJ2-7, with TRBD2 matching 10 bases. The CDR3 is 13 amino acids. V shed 8 bases, J shed 4 bases, and the junction held 5 bases outside the gene matches. Germline V CDR1 and CDR2: ENHRY, SYGVKD. The CDR3 reads CAISSGSLYEQYF. The CDR3 DNA sequence: TGTGCCATCTCTAGCGGGAGCTTATACGAGCAGTACTTC.

The chain uses TRBV13 and TRBJ2-1; 14 bases fit TRBD2. The CDR3 length is 15 residues. J gave up 8 bases and V 5 bases, and 5 bases lay outside the gene matches. Germline CDR1 is PRHDT and CDR2 is FYEKMQ (reference sequence). The chain's CDR3 is CASSQGLAGVYEQFF. Here the CDR3 DNA reads TGTGCCAGCAGCCAGGGACTAGCGGGAGTGTATGAGCAGTTCTTC.

This chain connects TRBV27 to TRBJ2-1; TRBD2 aligns across 10 bases. Germline V gives CDR1 MNHEY, CDR2 SMNVEV (reference sequence). The CDR3 length is 17 residues. The ends lost 0 bases at V and 5 bases at J; junction bases unmatched: 7. The CDR3 DNA reads as TGTGCCAGCAGTTTATCAACCCGACTAGCGGGTAACAATGAGCAGTTCTTC. It encodes CASSLSTRLAGNNEQFF.

V and J are TRBV1 and TRBJ2-7; the D segment call TRBD2 is taken from the table without a DNA check. TRBV1 is noted as a pseudogene. There are 13 residues in the CDR3. CDR3 nucleotides: TGCACCAGCAGCCCTCCCGGGAGTTACGAGCAGTACTTC. Translated, it gives CTSSPPGSYEQYF.

The V call is TRBV27, the J call TRBJ2-1; 8 nucleotides match TRBD1. This CDR3 is 14 amino acids long. The V segment lost 5 bases and the J segment 10 bases; nucleotides outside the gene matches: 10. In germline, CDR1 is MNHEY, CDR2 SMNVEV (reference sequence). CDR3 residues: CASSLAGGEYEQFF. The CDR3 region has the DNA TGTGCCAGCAGTCTGGCAGGGGGCGAATACGAGCAGTTCTTC.

This clone has only one observation. The gene calls are TRBV30 and TRBJ1-5; 9 positions agree with TRBD1. The CDR3 consists of 14 residues. CDR1 and CDR2 (germline): GTSNPN, SVGIG (reference sequence). Trimming cost V 2 bases and J 11 bases; bases outside gene matches: 10. The CDR3 region has the DNA TGTGCCTGGAGTACGGGACAGGGCTACCCATCCCAGCATTTT. This translates into CAWSTGQGYPSQHF.

The chain recombines TRBV6-5 with TRBJ2-7, with TRBD1 as a possible D gene (6 bases). Trimming stripped 6 bases from V and 0 bases from J, with 9 bases between. This CDR3 is 13 amino acids long. Germline-derived CDR1 and CDR2 are MNHEY and SVGAGI. This CDR3 reads CASRLGHSYEQYF. DNA for the CDR3: TGTGCCAGCAGGCTGGGACACTCCTACGAGCAGTACTTC.

The chain uses TRBV6-1 and TRBJ1-2, with unresolved D. The CDR3 is 15 residues long. The germline gives CDR1 MNHNS, CDR2 SASEGT. Deletions cut 0 bases from V and 4 bases from J, with 12 bases between. The CDR3 loop is CASSEALEVGYGYTF. In DNA form, the CDR3 reads TGTGCCAGCAGTGAAGCGCTTGAGGTTGGCTATGGCTACACCTTC.

Worth noting for this clone: The germline gene is not matched at one end of the junction; a read error may be the cause. The chain couples TRBV7-2 to TRBJ2-5; TRBD2 matches at 8 bases. The CDR3 consists of 17 residues. Germline V gene lookup returns CDR1 SGHTA and CDR2 FQGNSA. CDR3 sequence: CASSLADLRGLEETQYF. CDR3 nucleotides: TGTGCCAGCAGCCTAGCGGATCTGAGGGGACTAGAAGAGACCCAGTACTTC.

The chain couples TRBV20-1 to TRBJ1-1; possible D gene TRBD1, 5 bases. The length of the CDR3 is 13 residues. The V end was cut by 6 bases, the J end by 2 bases, with 13 bases between. The germline gives CDR1 DFQATT, CDR2 SNEGSKA (reference sequence). The CDR3 nucleotides read TGCAGTGCCAGTCAGACAGTCAACACTGAAGCTTTCTTT. As protein: CSASQTVNTEAFF.

The CDR3 protein is CASSLVAGASSGNTIYF. For the CDR3, the DNA is TGTGCCAGCAGCTTAGTCGCAGGGGCCAGCTCTGGAAACACCATATATTTT. The chain links TRBV13 to TRBJ1-3, with D perhaps matching TRBD1 (6 bases). V gave up 1 base and J gave up 0 bases, with 13 bases separating them. Germline V gives CDR1 PRHDT, CDR2 FYEKMQ (reference sequence). This CDR3 has 17 amino acids. Full variable domain (outside the CDR3, taken from reference TRBV13 and TRBJ1-3): AAGVIQSPRHLIKEKRETATLKCYPIPRHDTVYWYQQGPGQDPQFLISFYEKMQSDKGSIPDRFSAQQFSDYHSELNMSSLELGDSALYFCASSLVAGASSGNTIYFGEGSWLTVV.

V usage is TRBV5-1 and J usage is TRBJ2-5; 7 bases fit TRBD1. Per the germline V gene, CDR1 is SGHRS and CDR2 is YFSETQ. The ends lost 3 bases at V and 6 bases at J; junction bases unmatched: 8. The CDR3 runs to 14 residues. The CDR3 is CASSSGQASQTQYF. Written as DNA, the CDR3 is TGCGCCAGCAGCTCCGGACAGGCAAGTCAGACCCAGTACTTC.

The chain couples TRBV5-1 to TRBJ2-2; 9 nucleotides align to TRBD2. CDR3 length: 19 amino acids. Per germline, CDR1 SGHRS and CDR2 YFSETQ. Trimming took 4 bases from V and 1 from J; bases not matched to a gene: 14. The CDR3 sequence is CASSRSTGWREGNTGELFF. CDR3 DNA: TGCGCCAGCAGCCGATCGACAGGGTGGCGGGAGGGGAACACCGGGGAGCTGTTTTTT.

V is TRBV2 and J is TRBJ2-5; D might be TRBD2 (5 bases). The CDR3 length is 11 residues. Trimming shortened V by 6 bases and J by 4 bases, and 6 bases separated the two germline ends. Germline V gene lookup returns CDR1 SNHLY and CDR2 FYNNEI. The DNA for the CDR3 is TGTGCCAGCAGCGCGGGAGAGACCCAGTACTTC. It translates to CASSAGETQYF.